This entry lists 5 T cell receptor beta chains sequenced from one sample in a study of tumor and adjacent non-tumor tissue in lung cancer. No cell sorting was done before RNA was extracted from the tissue. Three rounds of nested PCR, following a modified ARM-PCR protocol, produced the TCRbeta library. MiXCR, applied by TCRdb to the multiplex PCR reads, yields one record per CDR3 protein. The sample has 220,000 or so distinct CDR3 sequences, around 71% seen once. Input material: lung tumor tissue. The receptors were sampled from a man in his sixties with non-small cell lung cancer.

This clonotype was recorded only once. The junction departs from germline at one end; a sequencing error may be responsible. V gene TRBV29-1 combines with J gene TRBJ1-1, with D uncertain. The CDR3 is 13 amino acids. Germline values: CDR1 SQVTM, CDR2 ANQGSEA. The CDR3 DNA is TGCAGCGCCGCCTGGGGAGAAGCCACTGAAGCATTCTTT. Translating gives CSAAWGEATEAFF.

The chain couples TRBV4-1 to TRBJ2-3, with 8 bases identical to TRBD1. Germline V gene data show CDR1 as MGHRA and CDR2 as YSYEKL. The CDR3 totals 14 residues. V lost 6 bases, J lost 7 bases, and 9 bases stayed unmatched. This CDR3 reads CASSSTGGFNTQYF. The CDR3 DNA sequence: TGCGCCAGCAGTTCAACAGGGGGATTTAATACGCAGTATTTT.

The genes are TRBV6-6 and TRBJ2-3; D possibly corresponds to TRBD1 (5 bases). Germline assignment: CDR1 MNHNY and CDR2 SVGAGI (reference sequence). The CDR3 spans 14 residues. The CDR3 coding sequence is TGTATTAGCAGTTACTCCAGGGTTGGGGATACGCAGTATTTT. Translation gives CISSYSRVGDTQYF.

The genes are TRBV6-5 and TRBJ2-1; D remains unclear. Germline V lookup: CDR1 MNHEY, CDR2 SVGAGI. Trimming left V 7 bases short and J 9 bases short, with 10 bases between. The CDR3 covers 11 residues. In DNA, the CDR3 is TGTGCCAGCACATGGTTCGCTGAGCAGTTCTTC. Its protein is CASTWFAEQFF.

For this clonotype: One end of the junction is discordant with germline, which a read error may explain. This chain uses TRBV4-3 with TRBJ1-1, with D unresolved. The germline V gene encodes CDR1 LGHNA and CDR2 YSLEER. The CDR3 covers 12 residues. For the CDR3, the DNA is TGCCCCAGCAGCCAAGGTCTGAGGCGAGCTTTCTTT. Translated, it gives CPSSQGLRRAFF.